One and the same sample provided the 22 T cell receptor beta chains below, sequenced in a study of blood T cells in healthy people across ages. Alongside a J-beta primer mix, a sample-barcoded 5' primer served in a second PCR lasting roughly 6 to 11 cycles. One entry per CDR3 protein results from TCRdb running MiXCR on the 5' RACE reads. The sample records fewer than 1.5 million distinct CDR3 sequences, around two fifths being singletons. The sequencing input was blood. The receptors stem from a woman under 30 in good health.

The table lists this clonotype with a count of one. As DNA, the CDR3 is TGCGCCAGTACCAACGTACGGGGGGGCTTAGGAGATACGCAGTATTTT. It translates to CASTNVRGGLGDTQYF. The chain is built from TRBV5-1 and TRBJ2-3; 8 positions match TRBD2. Germline V gene sequence: CDR1 SGHRS, CDR2 YFSETQ. The V and J ends lost 8 bases and 5 bases, in that order; junction bases with no gene match: 16. The CDR3 consists of 16 residues. Full variable domain (remainder filled in from reference TRBV5-1 and TRBJ2-3): KAGVTQTPRYLIKTRGQQVTLSCSPISGHRSVSWYQQTPGQGLQFLFEYFSETQRNKGNFPGRFSGRQFSNSRSEMNVSTLELGDSALYLCASTNVRGGLGDTQYFGPGTRLTVL.

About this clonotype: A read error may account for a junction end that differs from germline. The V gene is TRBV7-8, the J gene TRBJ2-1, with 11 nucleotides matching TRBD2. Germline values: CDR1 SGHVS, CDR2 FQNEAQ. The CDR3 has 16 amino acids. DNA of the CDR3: TGTGCCAGCAGCCGATCTAGCGGGAGGTCCTACAAGGAGCAGTTCTTC. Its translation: CASSRSSGRSYKEQFF.

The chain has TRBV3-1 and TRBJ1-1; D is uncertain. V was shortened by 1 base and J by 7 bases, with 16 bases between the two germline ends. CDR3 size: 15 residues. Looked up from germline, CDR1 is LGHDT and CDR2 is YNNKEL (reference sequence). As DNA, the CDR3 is TGTGCCAGCAGCCAAGTCCGGCTGGGGAAAAATGAAGCTTTCTTT. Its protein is CASSQVRLGKNEAFF. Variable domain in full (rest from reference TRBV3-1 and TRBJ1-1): DTAVSQTPKYLVTQMGNDKSIKCEQNLGHDTMYWYKQDSKKFLKIMFSYNNKELIINETVPNRFSPKSPDKAHLNLHINSLELGDSAVYFCASSQVRLGKNEAFFGQGTRLTVV.

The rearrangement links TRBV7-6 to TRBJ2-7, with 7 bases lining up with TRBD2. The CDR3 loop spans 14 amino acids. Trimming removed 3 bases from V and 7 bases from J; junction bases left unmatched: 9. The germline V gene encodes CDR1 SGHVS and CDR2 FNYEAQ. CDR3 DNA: TGTGCCAGCAGCTTGCGGCGGGAGACGGGAGAGCAGTACTTC. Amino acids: CASSLRRETGEQYF.

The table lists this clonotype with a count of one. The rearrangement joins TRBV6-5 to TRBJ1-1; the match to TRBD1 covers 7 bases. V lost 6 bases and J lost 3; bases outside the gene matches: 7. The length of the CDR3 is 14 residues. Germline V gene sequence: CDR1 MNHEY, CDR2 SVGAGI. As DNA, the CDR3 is TGTGCCAGCAGGAGGGACGGGACAGACACTGAAGCTTTCTTT. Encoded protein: CASRRDGTDTEAFF.

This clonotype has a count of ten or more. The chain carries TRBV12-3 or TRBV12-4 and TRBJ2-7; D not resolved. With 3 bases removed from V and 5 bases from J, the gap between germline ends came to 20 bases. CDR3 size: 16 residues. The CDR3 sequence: CASSFYGRNSRHEQYF. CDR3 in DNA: TGTGCCAGCAGTTTTTACGGACGTAACAGTCGGCACGAGCAGTACTTC.

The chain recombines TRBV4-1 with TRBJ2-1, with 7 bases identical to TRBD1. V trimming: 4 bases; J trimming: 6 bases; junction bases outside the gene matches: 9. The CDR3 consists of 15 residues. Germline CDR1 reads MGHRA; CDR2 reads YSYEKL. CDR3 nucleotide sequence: TGCGCCAGCAGCCCTCTGGGACAGAGTGTCAATGAGCAGTTCTTC. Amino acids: CASSPLGQSVNEQFF.

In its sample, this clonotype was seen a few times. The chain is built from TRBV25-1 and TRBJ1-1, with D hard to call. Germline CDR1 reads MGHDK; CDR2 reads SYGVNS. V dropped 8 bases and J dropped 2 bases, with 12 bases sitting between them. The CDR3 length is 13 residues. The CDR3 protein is CASAENPNTEAFF. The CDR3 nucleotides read TGTGCCAGCGCAGAAAATCCTAACACTGAAGCTTTCTTT.

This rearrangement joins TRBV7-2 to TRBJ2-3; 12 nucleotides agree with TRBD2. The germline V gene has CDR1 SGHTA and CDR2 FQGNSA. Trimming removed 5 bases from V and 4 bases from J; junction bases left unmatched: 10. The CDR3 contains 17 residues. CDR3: CASSLGLAGPLPDTQYF. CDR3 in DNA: TGTGCCAGCAGCCTTGGACTAGCGGGACCGTTACCAGATACGCAGTATTTT.

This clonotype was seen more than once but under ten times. The CDR3 spells CASSSFRGENGYTF. CDR3 sequence (DNA): TGTGCCAGCAGTTCTTTTCGGGGGGAAAATGGCTACACCTTC. The chain links TRBV12-3 or TRBV12-4 to TRBJ1-2; D might be TRBD1 (5 bases). The V gene lost 4 bases and the J gene lost 6 bases, with 15 bases spanning the gap. The CDR3 is made up of 14 amino acids.

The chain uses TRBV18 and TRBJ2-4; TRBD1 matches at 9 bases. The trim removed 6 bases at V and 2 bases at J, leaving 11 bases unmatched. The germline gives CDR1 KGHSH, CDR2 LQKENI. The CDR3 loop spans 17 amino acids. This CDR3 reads CASSPTGTGPSKNIQYF. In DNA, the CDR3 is TGTGCCAGCTCCCCAACCGGGACAGGGCCGTCCAAAAACATTCAGTACTTC.

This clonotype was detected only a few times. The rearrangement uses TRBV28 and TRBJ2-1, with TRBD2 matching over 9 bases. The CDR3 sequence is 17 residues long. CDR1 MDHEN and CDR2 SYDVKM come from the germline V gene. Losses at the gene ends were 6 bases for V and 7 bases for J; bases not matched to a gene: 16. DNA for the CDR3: TGTGCCAGCAGCCTGGCTTTTGCGGGAGGGCCCGGGAATGAGCAGTTCTTC. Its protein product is CASSLAFAGGPGNEQFF.

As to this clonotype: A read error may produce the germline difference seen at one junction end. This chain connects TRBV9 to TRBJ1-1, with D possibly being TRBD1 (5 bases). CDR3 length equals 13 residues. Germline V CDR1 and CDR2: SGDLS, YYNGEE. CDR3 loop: CACSPRQFTEAFF. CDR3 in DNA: TGTGCCTGCAGCCCCCGACAGTTTACTGAAGCTTTCTTT. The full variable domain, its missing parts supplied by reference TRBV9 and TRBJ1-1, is DSGVTQTPKHLITATGQRVTLRCSPRSGDLSVYWYQQSLDQGLQFLIQYYNGEERAKGNILERFSAQQFPDLHSELNLSSLELGDSALYFCACSPRQFTEAFFGQGTRLTVV.

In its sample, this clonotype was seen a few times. CDR3 loop: CASSPRTGMVIEQYF. CDR3 nucleotide sequence: TGTGCCAGCAGCCCCAGGACAGGGATGGTGATCGAGCAGTACTTC. The chain links TRBV7-9 to TRBJ2-7; 8 bases match TRBD1. Trimming at V came to 5 bases and at J to 6 bases, leaving 12 bases not matched to a gene. There are 15 residues in the CDR3. In germline, CDR1 is SEHNR, CDR2 FQNEAQ (reference sequence).

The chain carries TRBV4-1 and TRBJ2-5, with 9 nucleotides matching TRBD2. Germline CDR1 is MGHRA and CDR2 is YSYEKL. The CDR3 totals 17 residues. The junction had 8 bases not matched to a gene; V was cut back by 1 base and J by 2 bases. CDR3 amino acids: CASSQGGETSGQETQYF. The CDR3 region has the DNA TGCGCCAGCAGCCAAGGCGGCGAGACTAGCGGACAAGAGACCCAGTACTTC.

The CDR3 region has the DNA TGCGCCAGCAGCCAAGATACCCTGCTTCGACAGGGGACTAACTATGGCTACACCTTC. Amino acid sequence: CASSQDTLLRQGTNYGYTF. The chain is built from TRBV4-1 and TRBJ1-2; TRBD1 matches 8 bases. CDR1 and CDR2 from the germline V gene are MGHRA and YSYEKL. This CDR3 has 19 residues. V shed 0 bases and J 0 bases; nucleotides not matched to a gene: 12.

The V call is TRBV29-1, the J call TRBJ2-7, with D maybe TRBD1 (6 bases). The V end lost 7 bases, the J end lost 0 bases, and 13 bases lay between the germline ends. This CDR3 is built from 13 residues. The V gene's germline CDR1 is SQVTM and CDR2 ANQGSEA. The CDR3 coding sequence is TGCAGCGCCGCGGACAGCTACTCCTACGAGCAGTACTTC. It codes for CSAADSYSYEQYF.

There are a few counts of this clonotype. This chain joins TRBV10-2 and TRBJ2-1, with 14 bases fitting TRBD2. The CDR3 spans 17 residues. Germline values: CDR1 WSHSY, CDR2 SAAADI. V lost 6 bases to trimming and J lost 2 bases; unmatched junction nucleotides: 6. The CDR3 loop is CASSLGLAGGTYNEQFF. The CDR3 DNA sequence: TGCGCCAGCAGCCTCGGACTAGCGGGAGGTACCTACAATGAGCAGTTCTTC.

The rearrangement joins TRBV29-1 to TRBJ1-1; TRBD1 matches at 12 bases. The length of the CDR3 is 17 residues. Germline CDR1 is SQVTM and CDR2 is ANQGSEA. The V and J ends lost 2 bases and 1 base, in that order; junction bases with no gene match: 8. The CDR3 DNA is TGCAGCGTTGAAAGGTGGGACAGGGGGCCGACGAACACTGAAGCTTTCTTT. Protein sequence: CSVERWDRGPTNTEAFF.

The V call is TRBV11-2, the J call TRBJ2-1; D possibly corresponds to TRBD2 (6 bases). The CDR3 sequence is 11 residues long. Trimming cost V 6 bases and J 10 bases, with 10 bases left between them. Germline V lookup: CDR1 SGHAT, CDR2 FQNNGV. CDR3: CASRGGWEQFF. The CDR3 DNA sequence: TGTGCCAGCAGGGGGGGTTGGGAGCAGTTCTTC. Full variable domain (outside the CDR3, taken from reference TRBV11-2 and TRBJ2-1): EAGVAQSPRYKIIEKRQSVAFWCNPISGHATLYWYQQILGQGPKLLIQFQNNGVVDDSQLPKDRFSAERLKGVDSTLKIQPAKLEDSAVYLCASRGGWEQFFGPGTRLTVL.

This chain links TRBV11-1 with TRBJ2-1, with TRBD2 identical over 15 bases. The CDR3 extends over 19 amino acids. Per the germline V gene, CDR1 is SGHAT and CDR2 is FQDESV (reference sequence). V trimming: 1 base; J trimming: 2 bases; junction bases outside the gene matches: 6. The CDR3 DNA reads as TGTGCCAGCAGCTTAGGGGGGACTAGCGGGGGGTCTCCCTACAATGAGCAGTTCTTC. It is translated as CASSLGGTSGGSPYNEQFF.

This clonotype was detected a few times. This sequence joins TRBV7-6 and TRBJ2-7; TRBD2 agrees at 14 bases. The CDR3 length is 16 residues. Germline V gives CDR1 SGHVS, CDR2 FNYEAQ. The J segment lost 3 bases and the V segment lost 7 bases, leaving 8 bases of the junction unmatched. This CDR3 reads CASTPGLAGDLYEQYF. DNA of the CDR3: TGTGCCAGCACCCCGGGACTAGCGGGAGACCTCTACGAGCAGTACTTC.